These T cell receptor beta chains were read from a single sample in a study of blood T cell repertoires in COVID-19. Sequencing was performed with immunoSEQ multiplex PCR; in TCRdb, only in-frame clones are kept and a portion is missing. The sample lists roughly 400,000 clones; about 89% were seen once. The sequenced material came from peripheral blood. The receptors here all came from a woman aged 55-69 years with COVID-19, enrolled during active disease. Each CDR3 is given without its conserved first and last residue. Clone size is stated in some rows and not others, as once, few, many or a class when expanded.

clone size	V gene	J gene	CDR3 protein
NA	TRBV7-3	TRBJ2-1	ASSLSGNHYNEQF
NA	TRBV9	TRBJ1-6	ASSPTGQENSPLH
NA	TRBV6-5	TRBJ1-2	ASSRGSSNYGYT
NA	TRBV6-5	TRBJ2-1	ASRVAGGWKEF
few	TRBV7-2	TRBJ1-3	ASSPGSFSGNTIY
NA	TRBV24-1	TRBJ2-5	ATSRRLATQETQY
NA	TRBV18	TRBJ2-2	ASSPLGTGLTGELF
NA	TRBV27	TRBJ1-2	ASRQTGSYGYT
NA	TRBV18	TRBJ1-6	ASSPLDRGNSPLH
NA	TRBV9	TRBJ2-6	ASSVGQTGANVLT
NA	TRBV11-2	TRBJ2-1	ASSIAGQHNEQF
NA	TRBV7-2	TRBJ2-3	ASSLGQAGGGTDTQY
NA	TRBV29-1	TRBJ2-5	SVESGTNPQYQETQY
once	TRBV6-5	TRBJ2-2	AIGQGTGELF
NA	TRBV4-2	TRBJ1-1	ASSQVWTGGETEAF
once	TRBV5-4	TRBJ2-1	ASSGTGTSGVQPYNEQF
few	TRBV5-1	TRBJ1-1	ASSTLTGNTEAF
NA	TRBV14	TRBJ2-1	ASSSGLGDEQF
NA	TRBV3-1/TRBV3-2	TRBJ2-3	ASSLKRGTYTDTQY
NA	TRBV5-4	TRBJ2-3	AMETGPKGDTQY
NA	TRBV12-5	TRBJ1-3	ASGLGPGGGNTIY
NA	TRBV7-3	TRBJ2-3	ASSSSGGSDTQY
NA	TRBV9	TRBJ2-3	ASSVLAHSTDTQY